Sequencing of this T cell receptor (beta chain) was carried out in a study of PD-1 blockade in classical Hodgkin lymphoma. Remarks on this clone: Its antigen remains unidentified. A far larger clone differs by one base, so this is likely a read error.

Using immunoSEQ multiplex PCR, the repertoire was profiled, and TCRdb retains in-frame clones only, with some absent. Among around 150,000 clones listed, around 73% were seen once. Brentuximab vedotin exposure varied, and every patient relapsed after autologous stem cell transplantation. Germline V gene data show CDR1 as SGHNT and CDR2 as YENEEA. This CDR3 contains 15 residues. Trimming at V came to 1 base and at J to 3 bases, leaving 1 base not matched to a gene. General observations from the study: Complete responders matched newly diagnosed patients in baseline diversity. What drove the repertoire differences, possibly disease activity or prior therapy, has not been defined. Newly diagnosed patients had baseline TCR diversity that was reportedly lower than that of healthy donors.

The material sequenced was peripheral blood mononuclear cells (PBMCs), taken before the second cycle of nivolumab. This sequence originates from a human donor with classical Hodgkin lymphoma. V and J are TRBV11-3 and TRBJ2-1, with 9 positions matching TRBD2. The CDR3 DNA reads TGTGCCAGCAGCTTAGGGACTAGCGTCTACAATGAGCAGTTCTTC. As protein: CASSLGTSVYNEQFF.